This TCR beta chain was profiled in a study of cytomegalovirus exposure and HLA in healthy donors. Study conclusions and caveats: Sequencing depth across donors, presence/absence analyses assumed, was roughly uniform. Among the CMV-associated chains, three were confirmed in vitro as specific for CMV antigens. An analysis was carried out at a later point. It showed that HLA-associated TCR beta chains were more clonally expanded than equally common non-associated chains.

A multiplex PCR was run with 60 Vbeta primers and 13 Jbeta primers. The assay was immunoSEQ multiplex PCR, and TCRdb's table has in-frame clones only and misses some. The sample contains about 120,000 clones, about 70% of which appear only once. Unrecorded immune exposure was likely among donors, who were nominally healthy when sampled. CDR1 and CDR2 (germline): LGHNA, YNFKEQ. Trimming took 0 bases from V and 5 from J; bases not matched to a gene: 6. CDR3 size: 15 residues. A word on this clone: Its antigen is currently unknown.

Sequencing was done on a sample of PBMCs. The sequence was obtained from a woman aged 40 to 50 in good health and CMV-seronegative. The chain is built from TRBV4-2 and TRBJ2-5, with 7 bases matching TRBD2. The CDR3 sequence is CASSQDWGGTETQYF. In DNA form, the CDR3 reads TGTGCCAGCAGCCAAGATTGGGGGGGAACGGAGACCCAGTACTTC.